This TCR beta chain was captured by sequencing in a study of blood T cell repertoires in COVID-19. Methods used by the authors: Researchers report that nucleated cell counts were estimated from reference gene primer amplification. The data were produced by immunoSEQ multiplex PCR, yet TCRdb's version contains in-frame clones alone and is incomplete. Clonal size and the V and J genes are those of that table, whereas D and trimming came from the DNA. The table lists 400,000 to 500,000 clones, 70% to 90% of them singletons, with almost 1.5% in the top ten. The specimen sequenced was peripheral blood. This clonotype was sampled from a woman between 25 and 40 years old with active or convalescent COVID-19.

Here the CDR3 reads CASSFFLGDSYEQYF. The CDR3 DNA sequence: TGTGCCAGCAGCTTTTTCCTAGGGGACTCCTACGAGCAGTACTTC. The V and J genes are TRBV5-5 and TRBJ2-7; the D gene is possibly TRBD1 (5 bases). This CDR3 is 15 amino acids long. Trimming removed 2 bases at V and 0 bases at J, with 12 bases between. CDR1 and CDR2 from the germline V gene are SGHKS and YYEKEE (reference sequence). The full variable domain, with the rest looked up from reference TRBV5-5 and TRBJ2-7, is DAGVTQSPTHLIKTRGQQVTLRCSPISGHKSVSWYQQVLGQGPQFIFQYYEKEERGRGNFPDRFSARQFPNYSSELNVNALLLGDSALYLCASSFFLGDSYEQYFGPGTRLTVT.